These T cell receptor beta chains were read from a single sample in a study of beta chain features in type 1 diabetes. Method: immunoSEQ multiplex PCR; TCRdb's copy keeps in-frame clones and lacks some. This table has about 220,000 clones, 11% appearing once. Specimen: central memory CD4+ T cells from blood. These receptors came from a man younger than 30 in good health. Each CDR3 is given with its conserved first and last residue. A D gene is named only where the DNA matches it firmly. Expanded clones get a size class; other rows say once, few or many, or leave the size out.

clone_size: many
j_call: TRBJ2-3
d_call: -
v_call: TRBV4-3
cdr3_nt: TGCGCCAGCAGCCAAGATATAGGGAGCACAGATACGCAGTATTTT
cdr3_aa: CASSQDIGSTDTQYF

clone_size: few
j_call: TRBJ2-7
d_call: -
v_call: TRBV2
cdr3_nt: TGTGCCAGCCTCAATTCAGGGAGCCTAGGGGACGAGCAGTACTTC
cdr3_aa: CASLNSGSLGDEQYF

clone_size: few
j_call: TRBJ2-3
d_call: -
v_call: TRBV6-1
cdr3_nt: TGTGCCAGCAGTACGCGGACAGTAACAGATACGCAGTATTTT
cdr3_aa: CASSTRTVTDTQYF

clone_size: -
j_call: TRBJ1-2
d_call: -
v_call: TRBV30
cdr3_nt: TGTGCCTGGAGTAGCGGGGCAGGGTATGGCTACACCTTC
cdr3_aa: CAWSSGAGYGYTF

clone_size: few
j_call: TRBJ2-2
d_call: -
v_call: TRBV28
cdr3_nt: TGTGCCAGCAGTTCGCACACCGGGGAGCTGTTTTTT
cdr3_aa: CASSSHTGELFF

clone_size: few
j_call: TRBJ2-7
d_call: -
v_call: TRBV5-1
cdr3_nt: TGCGCCAGCAGCTTGTACGGGCCGGATTACGAGCAGTACTTC
cdr3_aa: CASSLYGPDYEQYF

clone_size: -
j_call: TRBJ1-1
d_call: -
v_call: TRBV30
cdr3_nt: TGTGCCTGGAGTGGAGAGACAGGCGAGATTGAAGCTTTCTTT
cdr3_aa: CAWSGETGEIEAFF

clone_size: -
j_call: TRBJ2-3
d_call: -
v_call: TRBV4-2
cdr3_nt: TGTGCCAGCAGCCCGACCACCGACTGGCAGAGCACAGATACGCAGTATTTT
cdr3_aa: CASSPTTDWQSTDTQYF

clone_size: few
j_call: TRBJ2-7
d_call: -
v_call: TRBV7-2
cdr3_nt: TGTGCCAGCAGCCTCGGGACCCTTCTTAACGAGCAGTACTTC
cdr3_aa: CASSLGTLLNEQYF

clone_size: many
j_call: TRBJ2-3
d_call: TRBD2
v_call: TRBV7-8
cdr3_nt: TGTGCCAGCAGCATACAACTAGCGGCTAGCACAGATACGCAGTATTTT
cdr3_aa: CASSIQLAASTDTQYF

clone_size: -
j_call: TRBJ2-7
d_call: TRBD2
v_call: TRBV7-9
cdr3_nt: TGTGCCAGCAGCCAAGGTCCGGCGGGAGGGCCCTACGAGCAGTACTTC
cdr3_aa: CASSQGPAGGPYEQYF

clone_size: few
j_call: TRBJ2-5
d_call: TRBD1
v_call: TRBV28
cdr3_nt: TGTGCCAGCAGCAGCCCCGGACAGGCCCAAGAGACCCAGTACTTC
cdr3_aa: CASSSPGQAQETQYF

clone_size: -
j_call: TRBJ2-7
d_call: -
v_call: TRBV7-9
cdr3_nt: TGTGCCAGCAGCTTACTCCAGGCTACCTACGAGCAGTACTTC
cdr3_aa: CASSLLQATYEQYF

clone_size: -
j_call: TRBJ2-3
d_call: TRBD2
v_call: TRBV18
cdr3_nt: TGTGCCAGCTCACCGCCGGGACTAGCGGGACCAGATACGCAGTATTTT
cdr3_aa: CASSPPGLAGPDTQYF

clone_size: -
j_call: TRBJ2-5
d_call: -
v_call: TRBV4-2
cdr3_nt: TGTGCCAGCAGCCAAGTCTCTGAAGAGACCCAGTACTTC
cdr3_aa: CASSQVSEETQYF

clone_size: -
j_call: TRBJ1-2
d_call: TRBD1
v_call: TRBV7-2
cdr3_nt: TGTGCCAGCAGCCAGGGACAGAGATATGGCTACACCTTC
cdr3_aa: CASSQGQRYGYTF

clone_size: few
j_call: TRBJ2-7
d_call: -
v_call: TRBV5-1
cdr3_nt: TGCGCCAGCAGCCTCTTGGGGCAGCCTAGCCACGAGCAGTACTTC
cdr3_aa: CASSLLGQPSHEQYF

clone_size: few
j_call: TRBJ2-7
d_call: -
v_call: TRBV29-1
cdr3_nt: TGCAGCGTCCAGGGCGGGTACGATGACGAGCAGTACTTC
cdr3_aa: CSVQGGYDDEQYF

clone_size: few
j_call: TRBJ1-5
d_call: -
v_call: TRBV30
cdr3_nt: TGTGCCTGGAGTCAGGGATATCAGCCCCAGCATTTT
cdr3_aa: CAWSQGYQPQHF

clone_size: -
j_call: TRBJ2-5
d_call: -
v_call: TRBV30
cdr3_nt: TGTGCCTGGGATGCCGGTGGAGAGACCCAGTACTTC
cdr3_aa: CAWDAGGETQYF

clone_size: -
j_call: TRBJ2-2
d_call: -
v_call: TRBV6-1
cdr3_nt: TGTGCCAGCACGGACATGCACAACACCGGGGAGCTGTTTTTT
cdr3_aa: CASTDMHNTGELFF

clone_size: -
j_call: TRBJ1-1
d_call: -
v_call: TRBV30
cdr3_nt: TGTGCCTGGAACGCGAACACTGAAGCTTTCTTT
cdr3_aa: CAWNANTEAFF

clone_size: many
j_call: TRBJ2-7
d_call: TRBD2
v_call: TRBV9
cdr3_nt: TGTGCCAGCAGCATACTAGCGGGATCTCACGAGCAGTACTTC
cdr3_aa: CASSILAGSHEQYF

clone_size: few
j_call: TRBJ2-7
d_call: TRBD2
v_call: TRBV2
cdr3_nt: TGTGCCAGCAGCGACGACAGGCTAGCGGGGGCTAGGGAGCAGTACTTC
cdr3_aa: CASSDDRLAGAREQYF

clone_size: few
j_call: TRBJ2-2
d_call: TRBD1
v_call: TRBV19
cdr3_nt: TGTGCCAGTAGATACGGACAGGGGTTAAATACCGGGGAGCTGTTTTTT
cdr3_aa: CASRYGQGLNTGELFF

clone_size: few
j_call: TRBJ2-1
d_call: TRBD1
v_call: TRBV7-2
cdr3_nt: TGTGCCAGCAGCCCTACCGGGACAGGGGGCAGTGAGCAGTTCTTC
cdr3_aa: CASSPTGTGGSEQFF

clone_size: -
j_call: TRBJ2-7
d_call: TRBD2
v_call: TRBV5-1
cdr3_nt: TGCGCCAGCAGCTTGTGGGAGGGAGTCGAGCAGTACTTC
cdr3_aa: CASSLWEGVEQYF

clone_size: few
j_call: TRBJ1-1
d_call: -
v_call: TRBV6-5
cdr3_nt: TGTGCCAGCAGTCTGGCGAACACTGAAGCTTTCTTT
cdr3_aa: CASSLANTEAFF

clone_size: -
j_call: TRBJ2-3
d_call: -
v_call: TRBV11-3
cdr3_nt: TGTGCCAGCAGCATCGGGACCTTAGATACGCAGTATTTT
cdr3_aa: CASSIGTLDTQYF

clone_size: few
j_call: TRBJ2-1
d_call: -
v_call: TRBV9
cdr3_nt: TGTGCCAGCAGCGCCGGGTTCTACTCCTCCTACAATGAGCAGTTCTTC
cdr3_aa: CASSAGFYSSYNEQFF

clone_size: -
j_call: TRBJ2-3
d_call: TRBD1
v_call: TRBV6-1
cdr3_nt: TGTGCCAGCAGTTCGGGACAGTACACAGATACGCAGTATTTT
cdr3_aa: CASSSGQYTDTQYF

clone_size: many
j_call: TRBJ2-1
d_call: TRBD2
v_call: TRBV7-9
cdr3_nt: TGTGCCAGCAGCCAAATTAATCCTTACGCGGGAGTCAATGAGCAGTTCTTC
cdr3_aa: CASSQINPYAGVNEQFF

clone_size: -
j_call: TRBJ2-7
d_call: -
v_call: TRBV11-2
cdr3_nt: TGTGCCAGCAGCAAGGACACCTACCCCTTCGAGCAGTACTTC
cdr3_aa: CASSKDTYPFEQYF

clone_size: -
j_call: TRBJ1-1
d_call: TRBD1
v_call: TRBV5-1
cdr3_nt: TGCGCCAGCAGGTCAACAGGGGGAGGCACTGAAGCTTTCTTT
cdr3_aa: CASRSTGGGTEAFF

clone_size: -
j_call: TRBJ2-1
d_call: -
v_call: TRBV7-2
cdr3_nt: TGTGCCAGCAGCTTGGGTTCCTACAATGAGCAGTTCTTC
cdr3_aa: CASSLGSYNEQFF